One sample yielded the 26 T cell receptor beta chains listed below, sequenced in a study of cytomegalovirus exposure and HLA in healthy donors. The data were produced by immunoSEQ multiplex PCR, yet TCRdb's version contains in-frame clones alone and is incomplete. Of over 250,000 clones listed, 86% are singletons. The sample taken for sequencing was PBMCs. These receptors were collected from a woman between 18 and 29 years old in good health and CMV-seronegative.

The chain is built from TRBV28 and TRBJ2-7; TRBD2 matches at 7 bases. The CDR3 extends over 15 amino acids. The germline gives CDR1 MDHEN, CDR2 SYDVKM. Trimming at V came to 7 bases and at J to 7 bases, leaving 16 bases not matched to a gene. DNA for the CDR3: TGTGCCAGCAAATTTGCGGCTAGCGGAGGAAAGGAGCAGTACTTC. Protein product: CASKFAASGGKEQYF.

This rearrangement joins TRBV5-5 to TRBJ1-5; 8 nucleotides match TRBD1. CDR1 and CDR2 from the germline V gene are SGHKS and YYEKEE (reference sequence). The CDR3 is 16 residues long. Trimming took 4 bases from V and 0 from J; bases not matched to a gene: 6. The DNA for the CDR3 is TGTGCCAGCAGCCCCCGACAGGGGTATAGCAATCAGCCCCAGCATTTT. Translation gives CASSPRQGYSNQPQHF.

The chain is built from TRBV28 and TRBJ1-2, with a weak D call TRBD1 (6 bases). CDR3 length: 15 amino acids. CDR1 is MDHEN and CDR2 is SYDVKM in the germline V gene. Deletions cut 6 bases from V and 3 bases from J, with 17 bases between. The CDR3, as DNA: TGTGCCAGCAGCACAATGGACAGAAGCTACTATGGCTACACCTTC. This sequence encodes CASSTMDRSYYGYTF.

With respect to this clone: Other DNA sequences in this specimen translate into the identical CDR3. The CDR3 sequence is CSASREDEQFF. Written as DNA, the CDR3 is TGCAGTGCTAGCAGGGAGGATGAGCAGTTCTTC. V gene TRBV20-1 combines with J gene TRBJ2-1; tentative D call: TRBD2 (6 bases). This CDR3 is 11 amino acids long. Germline loops: CDR1 DFQATT, CDR2 SNEGSKA (reference sequence). Trimming took 3 bases from V and 8 from J, leaving 8 bases between them.

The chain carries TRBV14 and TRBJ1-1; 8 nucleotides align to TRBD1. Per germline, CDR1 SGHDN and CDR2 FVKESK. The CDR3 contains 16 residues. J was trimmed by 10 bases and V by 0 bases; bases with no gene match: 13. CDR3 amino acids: CASSQEGFRDRRGAFF. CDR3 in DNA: TGTGCCAGCAGCCAAGAAGGGTTTCGGGACAGGCGGGGAGCTTTCTTT.

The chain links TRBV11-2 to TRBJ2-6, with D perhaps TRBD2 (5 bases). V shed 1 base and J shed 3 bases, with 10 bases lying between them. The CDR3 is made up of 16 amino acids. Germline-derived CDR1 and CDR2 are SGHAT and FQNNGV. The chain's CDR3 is CASSLATGYGANVLTF. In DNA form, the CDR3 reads TGTGCCAGCAGCTTAGCTACGGGGTATGGGGCCAACGTCCTGACTTTC. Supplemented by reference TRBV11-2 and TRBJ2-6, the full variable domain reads EAGVAQSPRYKIIEKRQSVAFWCNPISGHATLYWYQQILGQGPKLLIQFQNNGVVDDSQLPKDRFSAERLKGVDSTLKIQPAKLEDSAVYLCASSLATGYGANVLTFGAGSRLTVL.

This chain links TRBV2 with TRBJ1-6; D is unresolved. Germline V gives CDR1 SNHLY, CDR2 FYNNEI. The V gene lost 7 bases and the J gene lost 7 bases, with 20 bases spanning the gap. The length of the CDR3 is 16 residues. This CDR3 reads CASKERLMRKNSPLHF. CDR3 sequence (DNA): TGTGCCAGCAAAGAGAGATTGATGAGAAAAAATTCACCCCTCCACTTT.

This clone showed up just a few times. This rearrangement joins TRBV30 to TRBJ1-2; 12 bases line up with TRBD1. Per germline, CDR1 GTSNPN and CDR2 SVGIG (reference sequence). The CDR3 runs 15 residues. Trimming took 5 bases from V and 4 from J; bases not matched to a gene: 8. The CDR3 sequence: CAWFSGQGARYGYTF. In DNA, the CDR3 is TGTGCCTGGTTCTCGGGACAGGGGGCCCGCTATGGCTACACCTTC.

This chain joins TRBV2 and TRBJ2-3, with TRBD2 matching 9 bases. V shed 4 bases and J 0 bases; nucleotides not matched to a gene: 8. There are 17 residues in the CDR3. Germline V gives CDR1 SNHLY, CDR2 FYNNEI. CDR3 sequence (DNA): TGTGCCAGCAGTGTTAGCGGGGGCGGGGGTAGCACAGATACGCAGTATTTT. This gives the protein CASSVSGGGGSTDTQYF.

The CDR3 loop reads CAWSVDRHYGYTF. The CDR3 nucleotides are TGTGCCTGGAGCGTGGACAGGCACTATGGCTACACCTTC. The chain has TRBV30 and TRBJ1-2; 7 bases line up with TRBD1. CDR3 size: 13 residues. Unmatched junction bases numbered 4, after V lost 3 bases and J lost 3 bases. Germline V lookup: CDR1 GTSNPN, CDR2 SVGIG (reference sequence).

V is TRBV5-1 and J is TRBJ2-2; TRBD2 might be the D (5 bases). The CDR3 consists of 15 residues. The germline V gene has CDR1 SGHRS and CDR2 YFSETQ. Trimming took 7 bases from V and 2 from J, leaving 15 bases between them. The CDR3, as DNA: TGCGCCAGCCTAGGTGGAGCGGCTAACACCGGGGAGCTGTTTTTT. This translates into CASLGGAANTGELFF.

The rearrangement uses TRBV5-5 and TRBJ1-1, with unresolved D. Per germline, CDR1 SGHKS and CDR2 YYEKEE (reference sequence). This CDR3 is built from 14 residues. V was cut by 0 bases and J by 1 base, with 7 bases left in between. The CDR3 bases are TGTGCCAGCAGCTTGGTGAGGTCGAACACTGAAGCTTTCTTT. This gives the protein CASSLVRSNTEAFF.

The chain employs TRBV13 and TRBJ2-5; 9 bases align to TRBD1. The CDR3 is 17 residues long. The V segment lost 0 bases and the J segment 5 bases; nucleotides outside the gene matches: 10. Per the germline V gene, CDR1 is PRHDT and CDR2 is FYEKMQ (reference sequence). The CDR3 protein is CASSLGQPTGGGETQYF. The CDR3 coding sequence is TGTGCCAGCAGCTTAGGCCAACCTACAGGGGGCGGGGAGACCCAGTACTTC. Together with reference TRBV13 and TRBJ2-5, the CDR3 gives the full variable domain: AAGVIQSPRHLIKEKRETATLKCYPIPRHDTVYWYQQGPGQDPQFLISFYEKMQSDKGSIPDRFSAQQFSDYHSELNMSSLELGDSALYFCASSLGQPTGGGETQYFGPGTRLLVL.

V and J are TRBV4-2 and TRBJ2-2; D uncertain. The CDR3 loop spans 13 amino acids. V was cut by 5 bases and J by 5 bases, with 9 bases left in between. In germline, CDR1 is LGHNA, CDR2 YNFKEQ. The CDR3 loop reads CASSNVNTGELFF. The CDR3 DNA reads TGTGCCAGCAGCAATGTCAATACCGGGGAGCTGTTTTTT.

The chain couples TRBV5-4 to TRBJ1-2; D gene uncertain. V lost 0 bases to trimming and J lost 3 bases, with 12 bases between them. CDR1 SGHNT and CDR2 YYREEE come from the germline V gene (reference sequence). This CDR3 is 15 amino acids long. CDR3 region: CASSLGAARDYGYTF. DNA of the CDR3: TGTGCCAGCAGCTTGGGGGCAGCCCGAGACTATGGCTACACCTTC.

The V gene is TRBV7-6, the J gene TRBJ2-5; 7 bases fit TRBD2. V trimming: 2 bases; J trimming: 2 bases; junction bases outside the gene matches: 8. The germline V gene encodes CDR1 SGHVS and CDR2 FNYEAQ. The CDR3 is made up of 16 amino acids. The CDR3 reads CASSLWGSGIQETQYF. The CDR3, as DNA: TGTGCCAGCAGCTTATGGGGGAGCGGGATACAAGAGACCCAGTACTTC.

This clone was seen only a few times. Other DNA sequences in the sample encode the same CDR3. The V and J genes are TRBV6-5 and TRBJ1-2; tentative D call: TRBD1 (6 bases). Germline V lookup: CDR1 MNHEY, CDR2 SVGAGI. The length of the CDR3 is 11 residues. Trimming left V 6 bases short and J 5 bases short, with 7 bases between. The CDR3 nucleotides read TGTGCCAGCAGGACAGGATATGGCTACACCTTC. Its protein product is CASRTGYGYTF.

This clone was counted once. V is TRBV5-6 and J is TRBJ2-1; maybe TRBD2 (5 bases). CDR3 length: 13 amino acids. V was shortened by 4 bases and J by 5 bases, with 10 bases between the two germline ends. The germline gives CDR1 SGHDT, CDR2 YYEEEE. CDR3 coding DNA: TGTGCCAGCAGCGTCGGACTGGACAATGAGCAGTTCTTC. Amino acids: CASSVGLDNEQFF. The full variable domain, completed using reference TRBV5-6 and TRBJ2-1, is DAGVTQSPTHLIKTRGQQVTLRCSPKSGHDTVSWYQQALGQGPQFIFQYYEEEERQRGNFPDRFSGHQFPNYSSELNVNALLLGDSALYLCASSVGLDNEQFFGPGTRLTVL.

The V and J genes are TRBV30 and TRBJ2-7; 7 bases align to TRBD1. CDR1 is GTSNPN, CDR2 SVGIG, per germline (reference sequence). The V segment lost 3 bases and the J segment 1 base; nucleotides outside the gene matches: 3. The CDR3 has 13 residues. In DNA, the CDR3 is TGTGCCTGGAGGAACAGGGGTTCCTACGAGCAGTACTTC. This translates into CAWRNRGSYEQYF.

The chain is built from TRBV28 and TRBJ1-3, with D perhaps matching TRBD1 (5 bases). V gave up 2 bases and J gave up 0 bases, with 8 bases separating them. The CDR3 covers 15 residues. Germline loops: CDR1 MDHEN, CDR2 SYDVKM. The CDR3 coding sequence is TGTGCCAGCAGTTTAGGCAGGGACTCTGGAAACACCATATATTTT. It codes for CASSLGRDSGNTIYF.

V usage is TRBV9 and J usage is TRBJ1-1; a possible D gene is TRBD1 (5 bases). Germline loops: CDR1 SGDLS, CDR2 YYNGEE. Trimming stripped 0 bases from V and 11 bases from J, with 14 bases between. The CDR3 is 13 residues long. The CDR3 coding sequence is TGTGCCAGCAGCGTAGACAACCAAGCAGGGGCTTTCTTT. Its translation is CASSVDNQAGAFF.

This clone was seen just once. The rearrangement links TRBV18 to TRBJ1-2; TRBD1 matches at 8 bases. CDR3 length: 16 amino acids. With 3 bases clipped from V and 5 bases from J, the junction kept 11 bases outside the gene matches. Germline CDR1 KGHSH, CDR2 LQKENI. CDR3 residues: CASSPQNDRGGYGYTF. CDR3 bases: TGTGCCAGCTCACCCCAGAATGACAGGGGAGGGTATGGCTACACCTTC.

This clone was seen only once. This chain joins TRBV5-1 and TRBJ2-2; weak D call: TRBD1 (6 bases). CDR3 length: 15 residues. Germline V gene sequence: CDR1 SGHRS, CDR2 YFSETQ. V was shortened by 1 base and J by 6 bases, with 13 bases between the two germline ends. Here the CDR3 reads CASSLQGGVPGELFF. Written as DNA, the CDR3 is TGCGCCAGCAGCTTGCAAGGGGGAGTCCCCGGGGAGCTGTTTTTT. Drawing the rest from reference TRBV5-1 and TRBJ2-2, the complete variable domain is KAGVTQTPRYLIKTRGQQVTLSCSPISGHRSVSWYQQTPGQGLQFLFEYFSETQRNKGNFPGRFSGRQFSNSRSEMNVSTLELGDSALYLCASSLQGGVPGELFFGEGSRLTVL.

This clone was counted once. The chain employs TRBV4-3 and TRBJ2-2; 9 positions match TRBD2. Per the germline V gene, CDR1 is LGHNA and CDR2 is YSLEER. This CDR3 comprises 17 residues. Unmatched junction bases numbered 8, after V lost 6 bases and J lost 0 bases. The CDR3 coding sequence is TGCGCCAGCAGTGGCAGTAGCGGGGGCGCGAACACCGGGGAGCTGTTTTTT. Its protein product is CASSGSSGGANTGELFF.

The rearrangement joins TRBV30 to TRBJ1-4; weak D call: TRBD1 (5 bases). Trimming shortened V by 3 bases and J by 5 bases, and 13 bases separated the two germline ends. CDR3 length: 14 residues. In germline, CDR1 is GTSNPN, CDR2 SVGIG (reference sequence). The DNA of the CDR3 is TGTGCCTGGAGCCAAAACGGGGGGAATGAAAAACTGTTTTTT. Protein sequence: CAWSQNGGNEKLFF.

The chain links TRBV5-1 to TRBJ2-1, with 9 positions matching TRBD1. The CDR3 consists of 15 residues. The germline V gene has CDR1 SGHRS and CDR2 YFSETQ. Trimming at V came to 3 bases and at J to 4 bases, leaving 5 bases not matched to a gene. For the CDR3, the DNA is TGCGCCAGCAGCTCGCTGGGACAGGGTTACAATGAGCAGTTCTTC. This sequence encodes CASSSLGQGYNEQFF. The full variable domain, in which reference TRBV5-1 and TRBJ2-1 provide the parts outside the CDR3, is KAGVTQTPRYLIKTRGQQVTLSCSPISGHRSVSWYQQTPGQGLQFLFEYFSETQRNKGNFPGRFSGRQFSNSRSEMNVSTLELGDSALYLCASSSLGQGYNEQFFGPGTRLTVL.